This entry concerns a single T cell receptor beta chain. The CDR3 contains 13 residues. V was cut by 4 bases and J by 7 bases, with 10 bases left in between. This record comes from a study of control samples from healthy donors and cancer patients. Clones were read by immunoSEQ multiplex PCR, and TCRdb kept only the in-frame ones, dropping some. The sample records tens of thousands of clones, over 85% being singletons. The V and J genes are TRBV12-3 or TRBV12-4 and TRBJ1-4; D may be TRBD1 (6 bases). The sequenced sample consisted of blood. This receptor was taken from a man aged 45-65 years in good health. The CDR3 sequence is CASSYRAGEKLFF. The CDR3 coding sequence is TGTGCCAGCAGTTACAGGGCGGGTGAAAAACTGTTTTTT.